This note documents a single TCR beta chain sequence. Its cognate antigen is unknown. The sample originates from a study of T cell responses to AZD1222 COVID-19 vaccine. Study outcomes and limitations: Spike-wide coverage was observed for vaccine-associated CD4 TCRs, with dominant responses at 160-218 and 743-854.

The table came from immunoSEQ multiplex PCR; TCRdb's copy has only in-frame clones and leaves some out. The data hold under 100,000 clones, with roughly 85% observed a single time. The V gene's germline CDR1 is SNHLY and CDR2 FYNNEI. CDR3 size: 14 residues. The ends were cut back, 2 bases at V and 5 bases at J, with 12 bases in the middle. The sample in question was peripheral blood, obtained 28 days after the second AZD1222 dose. The chain joins TRBV2 to TRBJ1-2; D perhaps matches TRBD1 (6 bases). The sequence came from an adult who received the AZD1222 COVID-19 vaccine. CDR3 region: CASSENTGQYGYTF. The CDR3 DNA sequence: TGTGCCAGCAGTGAAAACACAGGGCAGTATGGCTACACCTTC.